Shown below are 28 T cell receptor beta chains from a single sample sequenced in a study of blood T cell repertoires in COVID-19. Here immunoSEQ multiplex PCR was the method, and the copy in TCRdb shows in-frame clones only, minus some. The repertoire holds 95,000 to 150,000 clones, with roughly 88% as singletons. Material: peripheral blood. Receptor source: a man aged 40-49 years with acute or convalescent COVID-19.

The chain recombines TRBV10-3 with TRBJ2-1; 15 nucleotides agree with TRBD2. Germline loops: CDR1 ENHRY, CDR2 SYGVKD. Germline trimming cut 0 bases from V and 7 bases from J; bases unmatched to any gene: 10. The CDR3 sequence is 19 residues long. CDR3 nucleotides: TGTGCCATCAGTGAGTCGGGGGGACTAGCGGGAGGCGTTGGAAATGAGCAGTTCTTC. This sequence encodes CAISESGGLAGGVGNEQFF.

V is TRBV5-4 and J is TRBJ2-5; D remains ambiguous. V was clipped by 1 base and J by 5 bases, with 6 bases between them. This CDR3 spans 12 amino acids. Per the germline V gene, CDR1 is SGHNT and CDR2 is YYREEE (reference sequence). CDR3 in DNA: TGTGCCAGCAGCTTGTATGAGGAGACCCAGTACTTC. Residues: CASSLYEETQYF.

J is TRBJ1-1 and V is TRBV11-3, with D possibly being TRBD1 (6 bases). CDR3 size: 14 residues. Germline lookup yields CDR1 SGHNT and CDR2 YENEEA. Trimming removed 5 bases from V and 3 bases from J, with 13 bases in between. This CDR3 reads CASSRQGFDTEAFF. The CDR3 DNA follows: TGTGCCAGCAGCCGCCAGGGGTTCGACACTGAAGCTTTCTTT. The whole variable domain, remainder taken from reference TRBV11-3 and TRBJ1-1, is EAGVVQSPRYKIIEKKQPVAFWCNPISGHNTLYWYLQNLGQGPELLIRYENEEAVDDSQLPKDRFSAERLKGVDSTLKIQPAELGDSAVYLCASSRQGFDTEAFFGQGTRLTVV.

The CDR3: CASRGASGPYNEQFF. Here the CDR3 DNA reads TGCGCCAGCAGGGGCGCTAGCGGCCCATACAATGAGCAGTTCTTC. J is TRBJ2-1 and V is TRBV5-1, with 7 nucleotides matching TRBD2. The V and J ends lost 5 bases and 4 bases, in that order; junction bases with no gene match: 9. The CDR3 spans 15 residues. Looked up from germline, CDR1 is SGHRS and CDR2 is YFSETQ.

This clone was seen more than once but under ten times. The CDR3 sequence is CASSSDRGGDTQYF. CDR3 sequence (DNA): TGTGCCAGCAGCTCGGACAGGGGAGGAGATACGCAGTATTTT. The V call is TRBV2, the J call TRBJ2-3; 9 bases align to TRBD1. The junction had 6 bases not matched to a gene; V was cut back by 6 bases and J by 5 bases. Germline-derived CDR1 and CDR2 are SNHLY and FYNNEI. This CDR3 has 14 residues.

The CDR3 DNA follows: TGTGCCAGCAGCCAAGGACTAGCGGGGGGGCCCTACGAGCAGTACTTC. Translating it yields CASSQGLAGGPYEQYF. The V call is TRBV16, the J call TRBJ2-7; 15 positions agree with TRBD2. V shed 2 bases, J shed 2 bases, and the junction held 1 base outside the gene matches. The CDR3 spans 16 residues. Looked up from germline, CDR1 is KGHSY and CDR2 is FQNENV.

This sequence joins TRBV5-1 and TRBJ1-5, with D possibly being TRBD1 (5 bases). The V gene's germline CDR1 is SGHRS and CDR2 YFSETQ. This CDR3 comprises 15 residues. V was pared by 4 bases and J by 3 bases, with 14 bases between. The CDR3 DNA reads TGCGCCAGCAGCCCTGACGGGGGTTTCAATCAGCCCCAGCATTTT. This sequence encodes CASSPDGGFNQPQHF.

V usage is TRBV6-6 and J usage is TRBJ2-5; 13 nucleotides match TRBD2. V shed 4 bases and J 3 bases; nucleotides not matched to a gene: 5. The CDR3 runs to 16 residues. The germline V gene encodes CDR1 MNHNY and CDR2 SVGAGI (reference sequence). The CDR3 DNA is TGTGCCAGCAGTTCAATCGGGACTAGCGGGGAAGAGACCCAGTACTTC. Translating it yields CASSSIGTSGEETQYF.

This clone was counted only a few times. V usage is TRBV12-3 or TRBV12-4 and J usage is TRBJ1-1; no definite D call. The germline V and J ends were trimmed by 3 bases and 5 bases, with 10 bases remaining between them. The CDR3 spans 13 residues. Here the CDR3 DNA reads TGTGCCAGCAGTTTGAAAAGGAGGACTGAAGCTTTCTTT. It yields the protein CASSLKRRTEAFF.

The rearrangement joins TRBV14 to TRBJ1-2; D not certain. The V gene's germline CDR1 is SGHDN and CDR2 FVKESK. This CDR3 contains 13 residues. The V end was cut by 0 bases, the J end by 7 bases, with 9 bases between. CDR3 sequence: CASSQDPGFGYTF. The DNA for the CDR3 is TGTGCCAGCAGCCAAGATCCGGGGTTTGGCTACACCTTC.

This sequence joins TRBV15 and TRBJ2-4; D call uncertain. Trimming removed 8 bases from V and 6 bases from J, with 20 bases in between. Germline values: CDR1 LNHNV, CDR2 YYDKDF (reference sequence). The CDR3 totals 15 residues. The CDR3 DNA sequence: TGTGCCACCTCCCTGGAACGAGGAACGGGAAACATTCAGTACTTC. This codes for CATSLERGTGNIQYF.

The V call is TRBV7-2, the J call TRBJ1-2; 8 bases line up with TRBD1. After removal of 5 bases from V and 7 bases from J, the junction contained 6 bases not matched to a gene. Per germline, CDR1 SGHTA and CDR2 FQGNSA. This CDR3 contains 13 residues. The CDR3 bases are TGTGCCAGCAGCCAACAGGGGGTATTTGGCTACACCTTC. Amino acid sequence: CASSQQGVFGYTF.

This clone has only one observation. V gene TRBV11-3 combines with J gene TRBJ2-1; 10 nucleotides line up with TRBD2. CDR1 is SGHNT and CDR2 is YENEEA in the germline V gene. Germline trimming cut 5 bases from V and 6 bases from J; bases unmatched to any gene: 7. This CDR3 is 15 amino acids long. CDR3 region: CASSAASGGSNEQFF. The CDR3 region has the DNA TGTGCCAGCAGCGCGGCTAGCGGGGGCTCCAATGAGCAGTTCTTC.

The V call is TRBV21-1, the J call TRBJ2-1; the table's D call, TRBD2, has no DNA check behind it. TRBV21-1 is noted as a pseudogene. CDR3 length: 14 amino acids. The CDR3 DNA is TGTGCCAGCAGCAAAGAGGTCGAAGGCGGAGAGCAGTTCTTC. This gives the protein CASSKEVEGGEQFF.

The rearrangement uses TRBV6-2 or TRBV6-3 and TRBJ1-1, with TRBD1 matching 8 bases. Germline loops: CDR1 MNHEY, CDR2 SVGEGT. The CDR3 extends over 14 amino acids. Trimming removed 3 bases from V and 4 bases from J; junction bases left unmatched: 4. CDR3 bases: TGTGCCAGCAGTTATGGACAGGGCGTCACTGAAGCTTTCTTT. Its protein is CASSYGQGVTEAFF.

This chain connects TRBV24-1 to TRBJ2-3; no clear D gene. CDR3 length: 15 residues. Between the trimmed V and J ends, which lost 0 bases and 2 bases, there was a span of 8 bases. The germline CDR1 and CDR2 sequences are KGHDR and SFDVKD. The chain's CDR3 is CATSDLVADTDTQYF. In DNA, the CDR3 is TGTGCCACCAGTGATTTGGTGGCAGACACAGATACGCAGTATTTT.

J is TRBJ2-1 and V is TRBV27; D might be TRBD2 (5 bases). V was shortened by 8 bases and J by 6 bases, with 11 bases between the two germline ends. Germline CDR1 and CDR2: MNHEY and SMNVEV (reference sequence). This CDR3 comprises 12 residues. CDR3 sequence (DNA): TGTGCCAGCGGACGGGCGGGCAATGAGCAGTTCTTC. Translated: CASGRAGNEQFF.

This rearrangement joins TRBV5-1 to TRBJ2-1; D is possibly TRBD2 (6 bases). The CDR3 totals 15 residues. Trimming cost V 4 bases and J 6 bases, with 17 bases left between them. Germline CDR1 SGHRS, CDR2 YFSETQ. CDR3 sequence (DNA): TGCGCCAGCAGCCGCGGGACTCCAAGAGGCAATGAGCAGTTCTTC. Protein sequence: CASSRGTPRGNEQFF.

The chain links TRBV4-3 to TRBJ2-3; 9 bases agree with TRBD2. From germline, CDR1 is LGHNA and CDR2 YSLEER. The CDR3 runs to 15 residues. Germline trimming cut 0 bases from V and 4 bases from J; bases unmatched to any gene: 2. CDR3 protein: CASSQEGLAPDTQYF. In DNA form, the CDR3 reads TGCGCCAGCAGCCAAGAGGGACTAGCCCCAGATACGCAGTATTTT.

The chain is built from TRBV30 and TRBJ2-3; 8 bases line up with TRBD2. The germline gives CDR1 GTSNPN, CDR2 SVGIG (reference sequence). Trimming removed 2 bases from V and 8 bases from J; junction bases left unmatched: 12. This CDR3 is 15 amino acids long. For the CDR3, the DNA is TGTGCCTGGAGTCGAGGCGGGGGGCCAACCAGTACGCAGTATTTT. It is translated as CAWSRGGGPTSTQYF. Using reference TRBV30 and TRBJ2-3 for the parts outside the CDR3, the full variable domain is SQTIHQWPATLVQPVGSPLSLECTVEGTSNPNLYWYRQAAGRGLQLLFYSVGIGQISSEVPQNLSASRPQDRQFILSSKKLLLSDSGFYLCAWSRGGGPTSTQYFGPGTRLTVL.

To note about this clone: The same CDR3 arises from other DNA sequences in this sample as well. The chain links TRBV6-4 to TRBJ1-2; no firm D call. Germline CDR1 and CDR2: MRHNA and SNTAGT. The CDR3 totals 13 residues. V lost 5 bases and J lost 2, with 9 bases in between. CDR3 DNA sequence: TGTGCCAGCAGTCCAGGAATCAACTATGGCTACACCTTC. This gives the protein CASSPGINYGYTF.

The chain links TRBV2 to TRBJ2-7, with a tentative D call TRBD1 (6 bases). CDR3 length: 14 amino acids. CDR1 is SNHLY, CDR2 FYNNEI, per germline. The V end was cut by 3 bases, the J end by 2 bases, with 11 bases between. In nucleotides, the CDR3 is TGTGCCAGCAGTGACTGGACAGTCACCTACGAGCAGTACTTC. This translates into CASSDWTVTYEQYF.

In DNA, the CDR3 is TGTGCCAGCAGCTTAGTGAGGAACACTGAAGCTTTCTTT. Amino acids: CASSLVRNTEAFF. The V and J genes are TRBV7-2 and TRBJ1-1; D is unclear. The germline CDR1 and CDR2 sequences are SGHTA and FQGNSA. V lost 1 base and J lost 1, with 4 bases in between. This CDR3 has 13 residues. Full variable domain (remainder filled in from reference TRBV7-2 and TRBJ1-1): GAGVSQSPSNKVTEKGKDVELRCDPISGHTALYWYRQSLGQGLEFLIYFQGNSAPDKSGLPSDRFSAERTGGSVSTLTIQRTQQEDSAVYLCASSLVRNTEAFFGQGTRLTVV.

The rearrangement joins TRBV19 to TRBJ2-1; 8 bases fit TRBD2. Germline loops: CDR1 LNHDA, CDR2 SQIVND (reference sequence). The CDR3 consists of 15 residues. V trimming: 6 bases; J trimming: 4 bases; junction bases outside the gene matches: 8. CDR3 in amino acids: CASRAVAGPYNEQFF. CDR3 DNA: TGTGCCAGTAGGGCAGTAGCGGGACCTTACAATGAGCAGTTCTTC.

CDR3 protein: CASGAESRNTGELFF. CDR3 coding DNA: TGTGCCAGCGGGGCGGAAAGCAGGAACACCGGGGAGCTGTTTTTT. The chain combines TRBV3-1 (or the pseudogene TRBV3-2) with TRBJ2-2; D is perhaps TRBD1 (5 bases). Trimming pared 8 bases from V and 1 base from J, leaving 14 bases between. In germline, CDR1 is LGHDT, CDR2 YNNKEL (reference sequence). This CDR3 region has 15 residues.

The V call is TRBV9, the J call TRBJ2-7; the D gene is possibly TRBD2 (5 bases). This CDR3 has 19 amino acids. Germline V gene data show CDR1 as SGDLS and CDR2 as YYNGEE. The V and J ends lost 1 base and 3 bases respectively, with 26 bases between them. CDR3 amino acids: CASSVRRDLRWGAVYEQYF. In DNA, the CDR3 is TGTGCCAGCAGCGTACGTCGAGACCTTCGGTGGGGAGCCGTCTACGAGCAGTACTTC.

CDR3 sequence reads: CATSDPGQYTDTQYF. The CDR3 region has the DNA TGTGCCACCAGTGACCCGGGACAGTACACAGATACGCAGTATTTT. This chain uses TRBV24-1 with TRBJ2-3; 7 bases are a match to TRBD1. The J segment lost 2 bases and the V segment lost 4 bases, leaving 5 bases of the junction unmatched. The CDR3 runs to 15 residues. From germline, CDR1 is KGHDR and CDR2 SFDVKD.

V gene TRBV19 combines with J gene TRBJ1-1; the match to TRBD1 covers 9 bases. V dropped 3 bases and J dropped 5; count of bases not matched to a gene: 4. In germline, CDR1 is LNHDA, CDR2 SQIVND (reference sequence). The CDR3 totals 14 residues. Here the CDR3 DNA reads TGTGCCAGTAGTATCAACAGGGGGCTGACTGAAGCTTTCTTT. As protein: CASSINRGLTEAFF.